This T cell receptor beta chain was recovered during a study of T cell repertoires in ileal Crohn's disease. The overall study: Operated complications were stricturing disease (around 61%) and penetrating disease (approximately 39%).

This clone was recorded a few times. Antigen specificity is unknown. Study-level findings and limits: Active smokers at surgery had more clonal expansions than non-smokers. Clonality above 26.8% at surgery always came with endoscopic recurrence.

Only in-frame clones appear in the TCRdb table, and some are missing; sequencing was by immunoSEQ multiplex PCR. Here the sample spans approximately 30,000 clones, about four fifths being singletons. The receptor's source is an adult with Crohn's disease. The sample was ileal tissue.

The CDR3 region has the DNA TGTGCCAGCAGCCACGGACTAGCGGGCCCCTACGAGCAGTACTTC. This sequence encodes CASSHGLAGPYEQYF. The chain has TRBV4-2 and TRBJ2-5; TRBD2 aligns across 11 bases. The J call is doubtful: the DNA matches TRBJ2-7 better. CDR1 is LGHNA and CDR2 is YNFKEQ in the germline V gene. The CDR3 is made up of 15 amino acids.